These 23 T cell receptor beta chains originate from one sample sequenced in a study of blood T cell repertoires in COVID-19. The method was immunoSEQ multiplex PCR; TCRdb's version includes in-frame clones alone and lacks a portion of them. This table holds about 260,000 clones, roughly 90% found once. Sequencing input: peripheral blood. The receptors come from a woman in her forties or fifties who had recovered from COVID-19.

The rearrangement uses TRBV19 and TRBJ1-2, with TRBD1 as a possible D gene (6 bases). The V and J ends lost 4 bases and 5 bases respectively, with 8 bases between them. The germline V gene encodes CDR1 LNHDA and CDR2 SQIVND (reference sequence). CDR3 length: 12 amino acids. The CDR3 DNA reads TGTGCCAGTAGTAGACAGGAGTATGGCTACACCTTC. Its protein product is CASSRQEYGYTF. Full variable domain (outside the CDR3, taken from reference TRBV19 and TRBJ1-2): DGGITQSPKYLFRKEGQNVTLSCEQNLNHDAMYWYRQDPGQGLRLIYYSQIVNDFQKGDIAEGYSVSREKKESFPLTVTSAQKNPTAFYLCASSRQEYGYTFGSGTRLTVV.

This CDR3 reads CASSQGPVWNTEAFF. The CDR3 DNA reads as TGCGCCAGCAGCCAGGGCCCAGTCTGGAACACTGAAGCTTTCTTT. This sequence joins TRBV4-3 and TRBJ1-1; unclear D gene. CDR1 and CDR2 from the germline V gene are LGHNA and YSLEER. The CDR3 loop spans 15 amino acids. V lost 3 bases and J 1 base, leaving 12 bases between the germline ends.

The sample holds one count of this clone. The chain carries TRBV20-1 and TRBJ1-1; D is unresolved. Germline V CDR1 and CDR2: DFQATT, SNEGSKA (reference sequence). The CDR3 is 11 residues long. V shed 7 bases and J shed 7 bases, with 13 bases lying between them. The CDR3 loop reads CSVTARGEAFF. In DNA form, the CDR3 reads TGCAGTGTAACTGCTCGGGGTGAAGCTTTCTTT.

This clone was seen only a few times. CDR3 in amino acids: CASSVASGGTEAFF. For the CDR3, the DNA is TGTGCCAGCAGCGTAGCTTCAGGGGGCACTGAAGCTTTCTTT. The chain recombines TRBV9 with TRBJ1-1, with 7 bases aligning to TRBD1. Germline V gene sequence: CDR1 SGDLS, CDR2 YYNGEE. CDR3 length: 14 amino acids. Trimming cost V 0 bases and J 4 bases; bases outside gene matches: 3. The whole variable domain, remainder taken from reference TRBV9 and TRBJ1-1, is DSGVTQTPKHLITATGQRVTLRCSPRSGDLSVYWYQQSLDQGLQFLIQYYNGEERAKGNILERFSAQQFPDLHSELNLSSLELGDSALYFCASSVASGGTEAFFGQGTRLTVV.

A few counts support this clone. The CDR3 sequence is CASSLLGTYEQYF. The CDR3 nucleotides read TGTGCCAGCAGTCTCCTCGGGACCTACGAGCAGTACTTC. The chain recombines TRBV27 with TRBJ2-7; tentative D call: TRBD2 (5 bases). The length of the CDR3 is 13 residues. Trimming cost V 5 bases and J 2 bases, with 10 bases left between them. Germline V lookup: CDR1 MNHEY, CDR2 SMNVEV (reference sequence).

The chain is built from TRBV7-9 and TRBJ1-2; the match to TRBD1 covers 8 bases. This CDR3 spans 14 amino acids. Germline CDR1 and CDR2: SEHNR and FQNEAQ (reference sequence). The V and J ends lost 5 bases and 4 bases, in that order; junction bases with no gene match: 6. As DNA, the CDR3 is TGTGCCAGCAGCCCCCAGGGGGCTACCTATGGCTACACCTTC. Its translation: CASSPQGATYGYTF.

J is TRBJ2-7 and V is TRBV28, with 8 bases aligning to TRBD1. This CDR3 is 16 amino acids long. Unmatched junction bases numbered 15, after V lost 7 bases and J lost 4 bases. CDR1 and CDR2 (germline): MDHEN, SYDVKM. The CDR3 sequence is CASTNPGGGKGYEQYF. DNA for the CDR3: TGTGCCAGCACCAACCCAGGGGGCGGAAAAGGGTACGAGCAGTACTTC. The full variable domain, its missing parts supplied by reference TRBV28 and TRBJ2-7, is DVKVTQSSRYLVKRTGEKVFLECVQDMDHENMFWYRQDPGLGLRLIYFSYDVKMKEKGDIPEGYSVSREKKERFSLILESASTNQTSMYLCASTNPGGGKGYEQYFGPGTRLTVT.

V gene TRBV5-4 combines with J gene TRBJ2-1; 11 nucleotides line up with TRBD2. Germline CDR1 is SGHNT and CDR2 is YYREEE (reference sequence). J gave up 10 bases and V 2 bases, and 5 bases lay outside the gene matches. The CDR3 consists of 14 residues. In nucleotides, the CDR3 is TGTGCCAGCAGCTTTAGCGGGAGGGCGGGAGAGCAGTTCTTC. Protein sequence: CASSFSGRAGEQFF.

The rearrangement joins TRBV5-6 to TRBJ2-6; no reliable D call. Germline-derived CDR1 and CDR2 are SGHDT and YYEEEE. The CDR3 totals 15 residues. V was pared by 4 bases and J by 0 bases, with 8 bases between. In nucleotides, the CDR3 is TGTGCCAGCAGCCCCCCCGGCTCTGGGGCCAACGTCCTGACTTTC. This sequence encodes CASSPPGSGANVLTF.

CDR3 bases: TGTGCCAGCAGGGACAGGGGGCTGAAAGCTTTCTTT. This codes for CASRDRGLKAFF. The chain carries TRBV2 and TRBJ1-1; 11 positions agree with TRBD1. CDR1 and CDR2 from the germline V gene are SNHLY and FYNNEI. V gave up 6 bases and J gave up 9 bases; unmatched junction bases: 3. The CDR3 has 12 amino acids.

V is TRBV5-1 and J is TRBJ2-7; D unclear. Germline V gives CDR1 SGHRS, CDR2 YFSETQ. V dropped 4 bases and J dropped 0 bases, with 14 bases sitting between them. The length of the CDR3 is 15 residues. The CDR3 bases are TGCGCCAGCAGCCGTGGATCAGCGCACTCCTACGAGCAGTACTTC. Amino acids: CASSRGSAHSYEQYF. Supplemented by reference TRBV5-1 and TRBJ2-7, the full variable domain reads KAGVTQTPRYLIKTRGQQVTLSCSPISGHRSVSWYQQTPGQGLQFLFEYFSETQRNKGNFPGRFSGRQFSNSRSEMNVSTLELGDSALYLCASSRGSAHSYEQYFGPGTRLTVT.

The chain is built from TRBV15 and TRBJ2-5, with 11 nucleotides matching TRBD1. Germline CDR1 and CDR2: LNHNV and YYDKDF (reference sequence). The CDR3 is 15 residues long. Trimming at V came to 1 base and at J to 2 bases, leaving 0 bases not matched to a gene. In DNA, the CDR3 is TGTGCCACCAGCAGAGGGGACAGGGGGCAAGAGACCCAGTACTTC. It encodes CATSRGDRGQETQYF.

This chain uses TRBV18 with TRBJ1-1, with 8 bases identical to TRBD1. This CDR3 has 15 amino acids. Germline lookup yields CDR1 KGHSH and CDR2 LQKENI. The ends lost 2 bases at V and 4 bases at J; junction bases unmatched: 6. For the CDR3, the DNA is TGTGCCAGCTCACCAAGCAGGGGGCTGGGCACTGAAGCTTTCTTT. Translating gives CASSPSRGLGTEAFF.

This clone occurred a few times. The chain employs TRBV27 and TRBJ2-7; 10 bases are shared with TRBD1. Per the germline V gene, CDR1 is MNHEY and CDR2 is SMNVEV (reference sequence). V lost 3 bases, J lost 3 bases, and 5 bases stayed unmatched. The CDR3 totals 15 residues. The CDR3 loop is CASSFKTGGIYEQYF. The CDR3 coding sequence is TGTGCCAGCAGTTTTAAGACAGGGGGCATCTACGAGCAGTACTTC.

This chain joins TRBV3-1 (or the pseudogene TRBV3-2) and TRBJ2-5; 7 nucleotides match TRBD1. The germline V gene encodes CDR1 LGHDT and CDR2 YNNKEL (reference sequence). This CDR3 region has 15 residues. Germline trimming cut 2 bases from V and 4 bases from J; bases unmatched to any gene: 7. CDR3 bases: TGTGCCAGCAGCCAACCGACAGGGCGGTTAGAGACCCAGTACTTC. As protein: CASSQPTGRLETQYF.

Here the CDR3 reads CSVEGSTEAFF. CDR3 coding DNA: TGCAGCGTTGAGGGGAGCACTGAAGCTTTCTTT. The rearrangement joins TRBV29-1 to TRBJ1-1; the D is unclear. CDR1 is SQVTM and CDR2 is ANQGSEA in the germline V gene. The CDR3 is made up of 11 amino acids. V dropped 3 bases and J dropped 4 bases, with 6 bases sitting between them. Supplemented by reference TRBV29-1 and TRBJ1-1, the full variable domain reads SAVISQKPSRDICQRGTSLTIQCQVDSQVTMMFWYRQQPGQSLTLIATANQGSEATYESGFVIDKFPISRPNLTFSTLTVSNMSPEDSSIYLCSVEGSTEAFFGQGTRLTVV.

The chain combines TRBV28 with TRBJ1-1; D gene unclear. V dropped 5 bases and J dropped 4 bases, with 20 bases sitting between them. The germline CDR1 and CDR2 sequences are MDHEN and SYDVKM. The CDR3 totals 16 residues. The chain's CDR3 is CASSPPRYGGATEAFF. The CDR3 DNA is TGTGCCAGCAGTCCCCCGCGTTACGGAGGCGCCACTGAAGCTTTCTTT. The whole variable domain, remainder taken from reference TRBV28 and TRBJ1-1, is DVKVTQSSRYLVKRTGEKVFLECVQDMDHENMFWYRQDPGLGLRLIYFSYDVKMKEKGDIPEGYSVSREKKERFSLILESASTNQTSMYLCASSPPRYGGATEAFFGQGTRLTVV.

The chain links TRBV18 to TRBJ2-7, with TRBD1 identical over 10 bases. The V gene end was trimmed by 5 bases and the J gene end by 4 bases; junction bases not matched to a gene: 5. The CDR3 runs 14 residues. Germline-derived CDR1 and CDR2 are KGHSH and LQKENI. This CDR3 is CASSSRDRGYEQYF. CDR3 nucleotides: TGTGCCAGCTCATCCCGGGACAGGGGATACGAGCAGTACTTC.

The chain recombines TRBV6-5 with TRBJ2-7, with TRBD1 matching over 7 bases. The CDR3 runs to 13 residues. V dropped 6 bases and J dropped 2; count of bases not matched to a gene: 4. Germline V gene data show CDR1 as MNHEY and CDR2 as SVGAGI. The CDR3 region is CASRDRPTYEQYF. The CDR3 nucleotides are TGTGCCAGCAGGGACAGGCCGACCTACGAGCAGTACTTC.

V gene TRBV30 combines with J gene TRBJ1-1; the D is unclear. The V gene's germline CDR1 is GTSNPN and CDR2 SVGIG (reference sequence). Trimming stripped 2 bases from V and 5 bases from J, with 12 bases between. The CDR3 is 13 amino acids. CDR3 amino acids: CAWSRLARTEAFF. CDR3 DNA sequence: TGTGCCTGGAGTCGGCTGGCGCGGACTGAAGCTTTCTTT.

The rearrangement links TRBV3-1 (or the pseudogene TRBV3-2) to TRBJ1-2; D remains unclear. This CDR3 region has 15 residues. The V end was cut by 0 bases, the J end by 0 bases, with 8 bases between. The germline V gene encodes CDR1 LGHDT and CDR2 YNNKEL (reference sequence). The CDR3 loop reads CASSQDPRTNYGYTF. CDR3 coding DNA: TGTGCCAGCAGCCAAGATCCCAGGACTAACTATGGCTACACCTTC.

The V gene is TRBV6-2 or TRBV6-3, the J gene TRBJ1-5; 11 bases line up with TRBD1. Germline V CDR1 and CDR2: MNHEY, SVGEGT. This CDR3 is 20 amino acids long. The trim removed 2 bases at V and 0 bases at J, leaving 12 bases unmatched. The CDR3 region is CASSYARDRGTFYSNQPQHF. The CDR3 coding sequence is TGTGCCAGCAGTTACGCACGGGACAGGGGGACGTTTTATAGCAATCAGCCCCAGCATTTT.

Concerning this clone itself: Within the sample, other DNA sequences also encode this same CDR3. V gene TRBV5-4 combines with J gene TRBJ1-1; D uncertain. The CDR3 consists of 13 residues. Trimming shortened V by 2 bases and J by 1 base, and 6 bases separated the two germline ends. Germline V gives CDR1 SGHNT, CDR2 YYREEE (reference sequence). CDR3 bases: TGTGCCAGCAGCTTCGGAGGGAACACTGAAGCTTTCTTT. Its translation: CASSFGGNTEAFF.